The 14 T cell receptor beta chains in this list originate from one sample, sequenced in a study of identical twins. Using its own MiXCR run on the 5' RACE reads, TCRdb lists one record per CDR3 protein. Among about 890,000 distinct CDR3 sequences listed, approximately 13% were seen once. The same sample was also studied in work on yellow fever vaccine responses in identical twins.

Specimen: PBMCs. Receptors originate from a woman between 18 and 29 years old in good health.

V usage is TRBV27 and J usage is TRBJ2-7; D might be TRBD1 or TRBD2, each matching 5 bases. Looked up from germline, CDR1 is MNHEY and CDR2 is SMNVEV (reference sequence). The CDR3 length is 14 residues. V lost 5 bases to trimming and J lost 4 bases, with 15 bases between them. CDR3 protein: CASSPAGTGYEQYF. CDR3 nucleotides: TGTGCCAGCAGTCCGGCCGGGACGGGTTACGAGCAGTACTTC.

This clonotype has more than one count but fewer than ten. The chain uses TRBV7-2 and TRBJ2-7; D is possibly TRBD1 or TRBD2 (6 bases each). The V and J ends lost 3 bases and 2 bases respectively, with 14 bases between them. Looked up from germline, CDR1 is SGHTA and CDR2 is FQGNSA. The CDR3 has 15 amino acids. The CDR3: CASSFTGTATYEQYF. In nucleotides, the CDR3 is TGTGCCAGCAGCTTCACAGGGACTGCCACCTACGAGCAGTACTTC.

This clonotype appeared once. The chain combines TRBV6-1 with TRBJ2-5; D is perhaps TRBD2 (6 bases). The CDR3 extends over 14 amino acids. Per the germline V gene, CDR1 is MNHNS and CDR2 is SASEGT. The V end lost 3 bases, the J end lost 0 bases, and 8 bases lay between the germline ends. The CDR3 sequence: CASSEWDYQETQYF. In DNA form, the CDR3 reads TGTGCCAGCAGTGAGTGGGACTACCAAGAGACCCAGTACTTC.

The CDR3 nucleotides read TGTGCCAGCAGCCTTCGCGGGGAACGGGACAATGAGCAGTTCTTC. Its protein product is CASSLRGERDNEQFF. This chain uses TRBV7-9 with TRBJ2-1, with D perhaps matching TRBD2 (6 bases). With 5 bases removed from V and 5 bases from J, the gap between germline ends came to 16 bases. The CDR3 length is 15 residues. Looked up from germline, CDR1 is SEHNR and CDR2 is FQNEAQ (reference sequence). Combining the CDR3 with reference TRBV7-9 and TRBJ2-1 gives the whole variable domain DTGVSQNPRHKITKRGQNVTFRCDPISEHNRLYWYRQTLGQGPEFLTYFQNEAQLEKSRLLSDRFSAERPKGSFSTLEIQRTEQGDSAMYLCASSLRGERDNEQFFGPGTRLTVL.

The genes are TRBV10-3 and TRBJ2-7, with D unclear. The V gene's germline CDR1 is ENHRY and CDR2 SYGVKD. There are 12 residues in the CDR3. The V end was cut by 6 bases, the J end by 3 bases, with 9 bases between. The CDR3: CAIRDLIYEQYF. In DNA form, the CDR3 reads TGTGCCATCAGAGATCTAATCTACGAGCAGTACTTC.

This rearrangement joins TRBV20-1 to TRBJ2-5; D not resolved. The CDR3 has 14 residues. Trimming removed 0 bases from V and 3 bases from J, with 11 bases in between. Germline V CDR1 and CDR2: DFQATT, SNEGSKA (reference sequence). CDR3 sequence: CSARDINQKETQYF. In nucleotides, the CDR3 is TGCAGTGCTAGAGATATAAACCAAAAAGAGACCCAGTACTTC.

CDR3 amino acids: CASRTSGDPGPQHF. The DNA for the CDR3 is TGTGCCAGCAGAACCTCAGGGGATCCGGGGCCCCAGCATTTT. The J gene is TRBJ1-5, the V gene TRBV6-1; possibly TRBD1 for D (6 bases). Trimming pared 6 bases from V and 9 bases from J, leaving 18 bases between. This CDR3 has 14 residues. Looked up from germline, CDR1 is MNHNS and CDR2 is SASEGT.

Concerning this clonotype: An end of the junction differs from the germline gene, which may be a read error. The chain employs TRBV3-1 and TRBJ1-2; D remains unclear. This CDR3 has 14 amino acids. Germline V gene data show CDR1 as LGHDT and CDR2 as YNNKEL (reference sequence). CDR3 DNA: TGTGCTAGCAGCCTAGGATATTTACCCCATGGCTACACCTTC. It is translated as CASSLGYLPHGYTF. The variable domain in full, with the rest retrieved from reference TRBV3-1 and TRBJ1-2, is DTAVSQTPKYLVTQMGNDKSIKCEQNLGHDTMYWYKQDSKKFLKIMFSYNNKELIINETVPNRFSPKSPDKAHLNLHINSLELGDSAVYFCASSLGYLPHGYTFGSGTRLTVV.

The V gene is TRBV2, the J gene TRBJ2-7; TRBD1 aligns across 9 bases. The CDR3 covers 13 residues. Looked up from germline, CDR1 is SNHLY and CDR2 is FYNNEI. J was trimmed by 3 bases and V by 7 bases; bases with no gene match: 4. In DNA, the CDR3 is TGTGCCAGCAACCGACAGGGGGTCTACGAGCAGTACGTC. It is translated as CASNRQGVYEQYV.

This clonotype was found many times. The gene calls are TRBV12-3 or TRBV12-4 and TRBJ1-1; TRBD1 is a possible D gene (6 bases). The ends were cut back, 6 bases at V and 0 bases at J, with 11 bases in the middle. The CDR3 sequence is 14 residues long. The chain's CDR3 is CASRRQDLNTEAFF. DNA for the CDR3: TGTGCCAGCAGGAGACAGGACCTGAACACTGAAGCTTTCTTT.

The table lists this clonotype with many counts. The DNA of the CDR3 is TGCGCCAGCAGCCTCTTAGCGGGGGAGAACACCGGGGAGCTGTTTTTT. Translating gives CASSLLAGENTGELFF. This chain uses TRBV4-1 with TRBJ2-2; 9 nucleotides line up with TRBD2. Trimming cost V 4 bases and J 1 base; bases outside gene matches: 4. The CDR3 consists of 16 residues. The V gene's germline CDR1 is MGHRA and CDR2 YSYEKL.

This clonotype occurred many times. The rearrangement links TRBV29-1 to TRBJ1-2, with no clear D. The germline V gene has CDR1 SQVTM and CDR2 ANQGSEA. The CDR3 totals 12 residues. Trimming left V 6 bases short and J 0 bases short, with 8 bases between. The CDR3 coding sequence is TGCAGCGTAGCAGGAACTAACTATGGCTACACCTTC. Protein: CSVAGTNYGYTF.

This clonotype showed up many times. The chain recombines TRBV27 with TRBJ2-7; D may be TRBD2 (6 bases). Germline values: CDR1 MNHEY, CDR2 SMNVEV (reference sequence). The CDR3 is made up of 15 amino acids. Trimming pared 5 bases from V and 5 bases from J, leaving 19 bases between. The CDR3 DNA is TGTGCCAGCAGTCCACCGGGACTCCCTCGGGACGAGCAGTACTTC. Amino acid sequence: CASSPPGLPRDEQYF.

This clonotype was found a few times. V is TRBV29-1 and J is TRBJ2-5; TRBD2 agrees at 12 bases. Germline V gives CDR1 SQVTM, CDR2 ANQGSEA. J was trimmed by 5 bases and V by 4 bases; bases with no gene match: 5. CDR3 length equals 14 residues. CDR3 in DNA: TGCAGCGTTGTTCTAGCGGGGGGGCTGGAGACCCAGTACTTC. This codes for CSVVLAGGLETQYF.